This T cell receptor beta chain was retrieved from a study of T-cell reconstitution after alpha-beta-depleted transplantation in children. The CDR3 runs to 15 residues. V lost 3 bases to trimming and J lost 5 bases, with 16 bases between them. A few counts support this clonotype. Its specificity is unknown. Preparation of the TCRbeta library was carried out with unique molecular identifiers. In TCRdb, the PCR reads were re-called with MiXCR into one record per CDR3 protein. The data hold hundreds of thousands of distinct CDR3 sequences, with 10% to 15% observed a single time. General observations from the study: Elevated TCRbeta diversity at day 60 was traced, in some patients, to surviving recipient T cells and thymic progenitors. A year post-transplant, T-cell counts and diversity derived mostly from newly produced T cells. Several hundred expanded graft clones reportedly supplied alpha-beta T cells about two months after transplant.

The sample here was PBMCs, mostly from graft donor cells, taken 360 days after TCRalphabeta/CD19-depleted stem cell transplant. This chain joins TRBV12-3 or TRBV12-4 and TRBJ2-5, with D perhaps assigned TRBD1 or TRBD2 (5 bases each). This receptor was taken from a male patient under 18 who had a stem cell transplant for acute myeloid leukemia, so the T cells may come from the graft donor. Written as DNA, the CDR3 is TGTGCCAGCAGTTTTCTTCCGGGGCCGAGGGAGACCCAGTACTTC. Protein product: CASSFLPGPRETQYF.